This T cell receptor (beta chain) stems from a study of blood T cell repertoires in COVID-19. Study at large: Some COVID-19 samples were acute and others convalescent; all came from the United States, Italy and Spain. T cells, B-cell-depleted T cells, or PBMCs supplied cDNA or gDNA.

Original analysis: Cell counts per sample came from amplifying reference gene primers. Generated by immunoSEQ multiplex PCR, the TCRdb table keeps only in-frame clones and is missing some. The D gene and trimming were derived from the DNA, and the V and J assignments and clone size from that table. Of some 180,000 clones in the sample, around 85% were seen once. CDR1 LNHNV and CDR2 YYDKDF come from the germline V gene (reference sequence). Trimming stripped 4 bases from V and 3 bases from J, with 9 bases between. This CDR3 contains 13 residues. Material for sequencing was peripheral blood. This TCR was sampled from a woman aged 55-75 years with acute or convalescent COVID-19. This chain connects TRBV15 to TRBJ1-2; D may be TRBD1 (6 bases). CDR3 nucleotide sequence: TGTGCCACCAGCAAAGCAGGGGACTATGGCTACACCTTC. It specifies CATSKAGDYGYTF.